This TCR beta chain was sequenced in a study of CD8+CD57+ T cells in acquired aplastic anemia. Germline loops: CDR1 SGHAT, CDR2 FQNNGV. J was trimmed by 7 bases and V by 5 bases; bases with no gene match: 7. The CDR3 spans 14 residues. Template material for TCR beta VDJ and CDR3 profiling consisted of genomic DNA. TCRdb used MiXCR to reprocess the reads, holding one entry per CDR3 protein. The sample records more than 150,000 distinct CDR3 sequences, approximately 46% being singletons. This chain connects TRBV11-2 to TRBJ2-1, with 8 bases aligning to TRBD1. The sequenced sample consisted of sorted CD4+, CD8+, or CD8+CD57+ T cells (not recorded which) from PBMCs. The sequence was collected from a human donor in good health. CDR3 in DNA: TGTGCCAGCAGCCCGGACAGGGAGGTAAATGAGCAGTTCTTC. It encodes CASSPDREVNEQFF.